Shown below are 5 T cell receptor beta chains from a single sample sequenced in a study of Ad26.COV2.S vaccination and SARS-CoV-2 variants. This sample's treatment: around 19 received Ad26.COV2.S at low or high dose, single or two shots; roughly five received placebo; per-sample allocation not given. At day 63 after the first vaccine or placebo injection, samples were drawn. Produced via immunoSEQ multiplex PCR; TCRdb's table is partial and in-frame only. The repertoire includes fewer than 400,000 clones, 85% to 90% of them detected once, and 5.5% sits in the top ten. The sample here was peripheral blood, taken in a trial of Ad26.COV2.S vaccine versus placebo. The receptor source for this set is a person aged 18-65 years who received the Ad26.COV2.S COVID-19 vaccine or a placebo.

This clone appeared a few times. The V gene is TRBV13, the J gene TRBJ2-2; possible D gene TRBD1, 6 bases. Germline V CDR1 and CDR2: PRHDT, FYEKMQ (reference sequence). This CDR3 region has 15 residues. V was clipped by 8 bases and J by 0 bases, with 13 bases between them. DNA for the CDR3: TGTGCCAGCCGCGCCGGGACAACGAACACCGGGGAGCTGTTTTTT. This sequence encodes CASRAGTTNTGELFF.

The rearrangement links TRBV5-1 to TRBJ1-2; weak D call: TRBD1 (5 bases). There are 15 residues in the CDR3. V was trimmed by 2 bases and J by 4 bases, leaving 15 bases between them. Per the germline V gene, CDR1 is SGHRS and CDR2 is YFSETQ. CDR3 amino acids: CASSFGADSSYGYTF. The CDR3 bases are TGCGCCAGCAGCTTCGGGGCAGACAGCTCCTATGGCTACACCTTC.

The chain has TRBV30 and TRBJ1-4; 8 bases align to TRBD1. The junction had 5 bases not matched to a gene; V was cut back by 5 bases and J by 0 bases. CDR3 length: 15 amino acids. CDR1 and CDR2 (germline): GTSNPN, SVGIG (reference sequence). The DNA of the CDR3 is TGTGCCTGGGGGACAGGCGGTGCAACTAATGAAAAACTGTTTTTT. It codes for CAWGTGGATNEKLFF.

The V call is TRBV4-1, the J call TRBJ1-5, with TRBD1 as a possible D gene (5 bases). The germline CDR1 and CDR2 sequences are MGHRA and YSYEKL. This CDR3 spans 14 amino acids. Trimming cost V 6 bases and J 4 bases, with 13 bases left between them. CDR3 protein: CASSRTGSNQPQHF. For the CDR3, the DNA is TGCGCCAGCAGTCGTACAGGTTCAAATCAGCCCCAGCATTTT.

This chain uses TRBV4-3 with TRBJ1-2, with 12 bases identical to TRBD1. This CDR3 region has 16 residues. J was trimmed by 4 bases and V by 4 bases; bases with no gene match: 7. Germline V gene data show CDR1 as LGHNA and CDR2 as YSLEER. CDR3 loop: CASSLGTGGAGYGYTF. The CDR3 DNA reads as TGCGCCAGCAGCCTTGGGACAGGGGGCGCCGGCTATGGCTACACCTTC.